The source of this T cell receptor (beta chain) is a study of blood T cell repertoires in COVID-19. The repertoire was sequenced with immunoSEQ multiplex PCR; TCRdb's copy has only in-frame clones and lacks some. This sample has approximately 190,000 clones; roughly 82% occur once, and the top ten carry about 5.5%. Germline lookup yields CDR1 SQVTM and CDR2 ANQGSEA. Trimming removed 2 bases from V and 2 bases from J, with 10 bases in between. The CDR3 contains 13 residues. This clone was recorded only once. The V gene is TRBV29-1, the J gene TRBJ2-7; possible D gene TRBD2, 7 bases. The clonotype comes from a woman under 40 with acute or convalescent COVID-19. Sequences were obtained from peripheral blood. The CDR3 region is CSVEYGGPYEQYF. DNA of the CDR3: TGCAGCGTTGAATACGGGGGGCCCTACGAGCAGTACTTC.